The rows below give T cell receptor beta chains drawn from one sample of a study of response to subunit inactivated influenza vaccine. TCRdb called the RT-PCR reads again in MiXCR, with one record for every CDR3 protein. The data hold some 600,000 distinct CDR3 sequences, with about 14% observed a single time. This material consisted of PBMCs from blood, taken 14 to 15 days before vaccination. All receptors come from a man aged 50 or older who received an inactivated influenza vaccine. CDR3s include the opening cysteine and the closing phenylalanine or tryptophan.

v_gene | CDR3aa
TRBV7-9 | CASSLAPAGVNEQFF
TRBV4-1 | CASSQVEAGAHTQYF
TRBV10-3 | CAISSPRGGNTEAFF
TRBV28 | CASSLIKGPPTSYEQYF
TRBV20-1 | CSAGTGPTGELFF
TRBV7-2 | CASSRPGLAGETQYF
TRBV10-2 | CASSEGRGSYEQYF
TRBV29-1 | CSVHGLRTDTQYF
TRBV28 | CASSLRGPWPQHF
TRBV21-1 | CASSKEIGWNTGELFF
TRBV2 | CASLKSAGAYNEQFF
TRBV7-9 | CASSPSLAGGSEYEQYF
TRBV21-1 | CASNSIRNQPQHF
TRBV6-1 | CASSSQPGQAKYGYTF
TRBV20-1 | CSALLGAYTGELFF
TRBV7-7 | CASSLELTGELFF
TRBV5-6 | CASSPTKSRDTKRGEQFF
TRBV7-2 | CASSLARKTGELFF
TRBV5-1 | CASSWSNPDSGELFF
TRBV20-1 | CSARIPGLAYHNEQFF
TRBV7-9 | CASSGNQETQYF
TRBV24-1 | CATTHRNTGELFF
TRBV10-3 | CAISEPGRTYEQYF